Listed below are T cell receptor beta chains from one sample, sequenced in a study of T cells and copy number aberrations in small-cell lung cancer. Clones were read by immunoSEQ multiplex PCR, and TCRdb kept only the in-frame ones, dropping some. In the table there are 7,000 or so clones, around 77% of which are singletons. The sequenced material came from normal tissue next to the tumor. These receptors were obtained from a woman between 65 and 79 years old with small cell lung cancer. Some clones in this sample may be carry-over from other donors' samples. CDR3s include the opening cysteine and the closing phenylalanine or tryptophan. D genes are given only for firm matches. Clone size, where shown, is once, few, many, or a class for clones that have expanded.

d_call clone_size j_call v_call cdr3_nt cdr3_aa
NA NA TRBJ2-3 TRBV9 TGTGCCAGCAGCGTCCGCATATCCACAGATACGCAGTATTTT CASSVRISTDTQYF
NA NA TRBJ2-2 TRBV7-3 TGTGCCAGCAGTCCCCGTGTGGCGGGAAGTCGTACCGGGGAGCTGTTTTTT CASSPRVAGSRTGELFF
TRBD1 NA TRBJ2-2 TRBV2 TGTGCCAGCAGTGGGGGACAGGGCACCGGGGAGCTGTTTTTT CASSGGQGTGELFF
NA once TRBJ2-1 TRBV7-8 TGTGCCAGCAGTTTAGCGCTCACGCACAATGAGCAGTTCTTC CASSLALTHNEQFF
TRBD1 NA TRBJ1-2 TRBV7-3 TGTGCCAGCAGTCAGGACAGGAACTATGGCTACACCTTC CASSQDRNYGYTF
NA NA TRBJ2-4 TRBV5-4 TGTGCCAGCAGCTTGGTCAGCGTCGGGGCCAAAAACATTCAGTACTTC CASSLVSVGAKNIQYF
TRBD1 few TRBJ2-1 TRBV30 TGTGCCTGGAGTGTACCCACAGGGGGCAAGGATGAGCAGTTCTTC CAWSVPTGGKDEQFF
TRBD1 NA TRBJ1-1 TRBV11-2 TGTGCCAGCAGCTTAGGACAGGGGATGGGAGAGTGGGCCACTGAAGCTTTCTTT CASSLGQGMGEWATEAFF
TRBD1 few TRBJ1-3 TRBV7-8 TGTGCCAGCAGCGTAGACAGGGGACGGGGTAACACCATATATTTT CASSVDRGRGNTIYF
NA NA TRBJ1-1 TRBV5-1 TGCGCCAGCAGCTCTAACACCAACACTGAAGCTTTCTTT CASSSNTNTEAFF
TRBD2 NA TRBJ2-3 TRBV7-2 TGTGCCAGCAGCTCTAGCGGGAGCGCAGATACGCAGTATTTT CASSSSGSADTQYF
TRBD2 NA TRBJ2-5 TRBV5-1 TGCGCCAGCAGTAATGGGGGGGAGGAGACCCAGTACTTC CASSNGGEETQYF
NA NA TRBJ1-1 TRBV6-5 TGTGCCAGCGACGTGGGGTCGAGGAACACTGAAGCTTTCTTT CASDVGSRNTEAFF
NA NA TRBJ2-5 TRBV6-1 TGTGCCAGCAGTGAAAGGAGCGCGGGGACCCAGTACTTC CASSERSAGTQYF